Given below is one T cell receptor (beta chain) in context. These data come from a study of blood T cell repertoires in COVID-19. The CDR3 runs to 15 residues. The ends lost 4 bases at V and 4 bases at J; junction bases unmatched: 7. CDR1 is SGHNT, CDR2 YYREEE, per germline (reference sequence). The repertoire was sequenced with immunoSEQ multiplex PCR; TCRdb's copy has only in-frame clones and lacks some. This table holds 270,000 or so clones, about 86% found once. V and J are TRBV5-4 and TRBJ2-7; 11 bases are shared with TRBD2. The TCR originated in a woman aged 30 to 39 with COVID-19, enrolled during active disease. Sequenced input: peripheral blood. Written as DNA, the CDR3 is TGTGCCAGCAGCCTCCCCCTAGCGGGGGGTTACGAGCAGTACTTC. Protein sequence: CASSLPLAGGYEQYF.